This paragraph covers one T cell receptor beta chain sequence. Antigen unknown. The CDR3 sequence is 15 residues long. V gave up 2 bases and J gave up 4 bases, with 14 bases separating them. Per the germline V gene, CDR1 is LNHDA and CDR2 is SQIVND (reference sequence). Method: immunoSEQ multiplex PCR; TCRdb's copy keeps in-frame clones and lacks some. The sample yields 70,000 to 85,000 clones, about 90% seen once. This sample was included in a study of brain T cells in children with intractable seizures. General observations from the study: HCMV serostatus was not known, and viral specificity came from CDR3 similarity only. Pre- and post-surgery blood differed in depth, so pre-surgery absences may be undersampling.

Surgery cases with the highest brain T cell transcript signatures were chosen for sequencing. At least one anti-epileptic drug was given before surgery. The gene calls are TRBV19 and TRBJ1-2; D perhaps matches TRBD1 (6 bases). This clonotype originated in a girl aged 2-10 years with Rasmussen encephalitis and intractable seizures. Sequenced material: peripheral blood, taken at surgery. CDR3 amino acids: CASSIPTDRLYGYTF. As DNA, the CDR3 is TGTGCCAGTAGTATACCTACCGACAGGCTCTATGGCTACACCTTC.